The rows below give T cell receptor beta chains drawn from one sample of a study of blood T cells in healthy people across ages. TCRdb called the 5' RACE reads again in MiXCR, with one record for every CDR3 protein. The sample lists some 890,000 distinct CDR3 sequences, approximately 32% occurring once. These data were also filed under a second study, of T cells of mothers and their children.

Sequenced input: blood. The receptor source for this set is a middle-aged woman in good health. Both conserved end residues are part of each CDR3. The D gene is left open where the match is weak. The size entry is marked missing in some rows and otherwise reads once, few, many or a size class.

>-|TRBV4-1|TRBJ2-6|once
TGCGCCAGCAGCCACCGGGACCGATTCTCTGGGGCCAACGTCCTGATTTTC
CASSHRDRFSGANVLIF
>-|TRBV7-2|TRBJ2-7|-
TGTGCCAGCAGCTCAGGGGTACAGGACAATGAGCAGTACTTC
CASSSGVQDNEQYF
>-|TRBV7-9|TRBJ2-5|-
TGTGCCAGCAGCTTAGCGAAGGGGTATCCGGAGACCCAGTACTTC
CASSLAKGYPETQYF
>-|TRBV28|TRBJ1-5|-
TGTGCCAGCAGTTCCACTTTGCAGGGCTATAGCAATCAGCCCCAGCATTTT
CASSSTLQGYSNQPQHF
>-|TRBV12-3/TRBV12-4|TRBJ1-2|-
TGTGCCAGCAGTTTAACCCTTGGGGACGATCGTGGCCACACCTTC
CASSLTLGDDRGHTF
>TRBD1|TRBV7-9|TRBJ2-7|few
TGTGCCAGCAGCGACTCAGGGGGCTACGAGCAGTACTTC
CASSDSGGYEQYF
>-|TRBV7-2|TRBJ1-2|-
TGTGCCAGCAGCTTCTTAGGAGGGAGCTATGGCTACACCTTC
CASSFLGGSYGYTF
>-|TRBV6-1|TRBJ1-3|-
TGTGCCAGCAGTGACAATTTACCCGTTACGACTGGAAACACCATATATTTT
CASSDNLPVTTGNTIYF
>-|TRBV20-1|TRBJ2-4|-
TGCAGTGCACGGGACTTCCAAAACATTCAGTACTTC
CSARDFQNIQYF
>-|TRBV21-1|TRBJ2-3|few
TGTGCCAGCAGCAAAGGTCGACACCGGACAGTCACAGATACGCAGTATTTT
CASSKGRHRTVTDTQYF
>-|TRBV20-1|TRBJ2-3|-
TGCAGTGCTAGACCCGACACAAATCCAACAGATACGCAGTATTTT
CSARPDTNPTDTQYF
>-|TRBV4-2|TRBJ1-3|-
TGTGCCAGCAGCCCAGAAGAACTAAACTCTGGAAACACCATATATTTT
CASSPEELNSGNTIYF
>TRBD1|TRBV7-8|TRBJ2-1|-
TGTGCCAGCGGCTTAGAGGACAGGGGTTACAATGAGCAGTTCTTC
CASGLEDRGYNEQFF
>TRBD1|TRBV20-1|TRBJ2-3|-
TGCAGTGCTACTACCCCGGGACAGGGCGGCACGGATACGCGGTATTTT
CSATTPGQGGTDTRYF
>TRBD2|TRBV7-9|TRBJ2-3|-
TGTGCCAGCAGCCACGGGACTAGCGACACAGATACGCAGTATTTT
CASSHGTSDTDTQYF
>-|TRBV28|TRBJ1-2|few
TGTGCCAGCAGTTACCTAGACGGGGGATATGGCTACACCTTC
CASSYLDGGYGYTF
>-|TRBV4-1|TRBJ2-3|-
TGCGCCAGCAGCCTATTCGGTTGGGGGGCTGAAGATACGCAGTATTTT
CASSLFGWGAEDTQYF
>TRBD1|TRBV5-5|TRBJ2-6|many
TGTGCCAGCAGCTCCTTGACAGGGGGCGTTTCTGGGGCCAACGTCCTGACTTTC
CASSSLTGGVSGANVLTF
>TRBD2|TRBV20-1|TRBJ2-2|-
TGCAGTGCTGTCGGGACTAGCGGGGGTGGGACCGGGGAGCTGTTTTTT
CSAVGTSGGGTGELFF
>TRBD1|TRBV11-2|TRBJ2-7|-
TGTGCCAGCAGCGGGTGGGACAGGGGCTCCTACGAGCAGTACTTC
CASSGWDRGSYEQYF
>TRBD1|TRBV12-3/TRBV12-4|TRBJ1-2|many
TGTGCCAGCAGTTCCCCCTTGACAGGGGCGGACTATGGCTACACCTTC
CASSSPLTGADYGYTF
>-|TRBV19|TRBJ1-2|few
TGTGCCAGTATGGTGAACTATGGCTACACCTTC
CASMVNYGYTF